This is a list of T cell receptor beta chains from one sample in a study of read filtering for tumor transcriptome and immune sequencing. Each CDR3 protein is one row after TCRdb ran MiXCR on the reads. The data hold 50,000 or so distinct CDR3 sequences, with roughly 20% observed a single time. The material sequenced was a population of CD138-negative cells sorted from bone marrow. The source is a donor over 35 with multiple myeloma. CDR3s leave out the opening cysteine and the closing phenylalanine or tryptophan.

CDR3	J	V
SAAPGTGDSYEQY	TRBJ2-7	TRBV20-1
ASSPGQGGDEQF	TRBJ2-1	TRBV5-1
ASRVGTTPGELF	TRBJ2-2	TRBV5-8
ASSLGGPVVNEQF	TRBJ2-1	TRBV7-9
ASSQRWTGGGFEQY	TRBJ2-7	TRBV3-1
ASSVDFTSTDTQY	TRBJ2-3	TRBV9
SVDTVSNTGELF	TRBJ2-2	TRBV29-1
ASNLGVAGLGETQY	TRBJ2-5	TRBV28
ASSVSGARGETQY	TRBJ2-5	TRBV7-2
SAQSPDNSYNEQF	TRBJ2-1	TRBV20-1
ATSAVRDRNTGELF	TRBJ2-2	TRBV24-1
ASSLRQGVADTQY	TRBJ2-3	TRBV19
SARLYGAGTDEQY	TRBJ2-7	TRBV20-1
ASSHLAGVGRNEQF	TRBJ2-1	TRBV14
SAGGRSSYEQY	TRBJ2-7	TRBV20-1
ASSFVHRREQY	TRBJ2-7	TRBV7-2
SVDTCGRASEQF	TRBJ2-1	TRBV29-1
ASRRDLVNYGYT	TRBJ1-2	TRBV5-1
ASSQESLAGDGEQF	TRBJ2-1	TRBV4-1
ANQFSGLGNEQF	TRBJ2-1	TRBV2
ASSRGSYNEQF	TRBJ2-1	TRBV7-9
ASTSSGGPYTEAF	TRBJ1-1	TRBV19
SLRGTAHSGNTIY	TRBJ1-3	TRBV29-1
SAPVPGGPQDTQY	TRBJ2-3	TRBV20-1
ASSPSGGGTSTDTQY	TRBJ2-3	TRBV11-2
ASSQVGSTYQETQY	TRBJ2-5	TRBV14
ASSLLAGGADTQY	TRBJ2-3	TRBV7-9
ASSGAQGADTEAF	TRBJ1-1	TRBV9
ASSRTGIETQY	TRBJ2-5	TRBV5-1
SADFTDTQY	TRBJ2-3	TRBV20-1
AISGTSGSGEQF	TRBJ2-1	TRBV10-3
ASGLGETQY	TRBJ2-5	TRBV12-5
SAIGTSGSRVETQY	TRBJ2-5	TRBV29-1
ASSYEENSYNEQF	TRBJ2-1	TRBV6-6
ASRPFGGKEKLF	TRBJ1-4	TRBV19
SARHRSGYEQY	TRBJ2-7	TRBV20-1
ASSRPGQGSLQY	TRBJ2-7	TRBV4-2
ASSVGTSTNEKLF	TRBJ1-4	TRBV9
ASSEGAVNTEAF	TRBJ1-1	TRBV28
ASSWDVSGEQY	TRBJ2-7	TRBV11-2
ASRLAGISDEQF	TRBJ2-1	TRBV28
ASSFSTGMKTQY	TRBJ2-5	TRBV12-3/TRBV12-4
ASSSPGLQETQY	TRBJ2-5	TRBV27
SGKRGKLYEQY	TRBJ2-7	TRBV29-1
SVDRGYEQY	TRBJ2-7	TRBV29-1
ASNIGGNQPQH	TRBJ1-5	TRBV19
ASSYNTGATQPQH	TRBJ1-5	TRBV7-2
ASSRSGQDTQY	TRBJ2-3	TRBV3-1
ASGLVGTEAF	TRBJ1-1	TRBV12-5
ASSPDSEETQY	TRBJ2-5	TRBV5-6
ASSPQTGGTGELF	TRBJ2-2	TRBV19
ASSTGQNQPQH	TRBJ1-5	TRBV11-1
ASSRQGTYNEQF	TRBJ2-1	TRBV16
ASSYTGQTNTEAF	TRBJ1-1	TRBV7-8
ASSPTITGNEQF	TRBJ2-1	TRBV7-9
ASSQLPGRRDSSSGRFFEQF	TRBJ2-1	TRBV3-1
ASSTGTSGRAQF	TRBJ2-1	TRBV6-5
ASSSSPSYNEQF	TRBJ2-1	TRBV11-3
ASSPIRVLNTEAF	TRBJ1-1	TRBV7-2
ATSRDLSPQH	TRBJ1-5	TRBV15